This entry features one TCR beta chain sequence. Seattle's cohort entered during active infection and was followed longitudinally. Study processing details: Amplification with reference gene primers provided the estimates of nucleated cell counts. Profiled with immunoSEQ multiplex PCR; TCRdb holds only in-frame clones, not every one. V and J calls and clone size are copied from that table; D and trimming were computed from the DNA. The table lists 400,000 or so clones, roughly 90% of them singletons. The sample is drawn from a study of blood T cell repertoires in COVID-19. Study context: Material from acute and convalescent COVID-19 was sourced from the United States, Italy and Spain. In each case, the material was cDNA or gDNA derived from T cells, B-cell-depleted T cells, or PBMCs.

This receptor was identified in a man between 18 and 35 years old with COVID-19, enrolled during active disease. The sequenced sample consisted of peripheral blood.

Here the CDR3 reads CAWSGDRSAQYF. In DNA form, the CDR3 reads TGTGCCTGGAGCGGGGACAGGTCTGCGCAGTATTTT. The chain links TRBV30 to TRBJ2-3; TRBD1 aligns across 8 bases. V trimming: 3 bases; J trimming: 10 bases; junction bases outside the gene matches: 6. Germline V gene data show CDR1 as GTSNPN and CDR2 as SVGIG (reference sequence). The CDR3 is 12 residues long.